A single T cell receptor (beta chain) is shown here with its context. This sample is part of a study of blood T cell repertoires in COVID-19. V lost 0 bases to trimming and J lost 5 bases, with 6 bases between them. This CDR3 is built from 12 residues. The germline V gene encodes CDR1 SGHRS and CDR2 YFSETQ. Clones were read by immunoSEQ multiplex PCR, and TCRdb kept only the in-frame ones, dropping some. The table lists roughly 120,000 clones, more than 75% of them singletons, with 8.1% in the top ten. The material sequenced was peripheral blood. V is TRBV5-1 and J is TRBJ2-7, with D uncertain. The sequence came from a woman between 40 and 55 years old with acute or convalescent COVID-19. DNA of the CDR3: TGCGCCAGCAGCTTGGGTGAGGACGAGCAGTACTTC. It specifies CASSLGEDEQYF.